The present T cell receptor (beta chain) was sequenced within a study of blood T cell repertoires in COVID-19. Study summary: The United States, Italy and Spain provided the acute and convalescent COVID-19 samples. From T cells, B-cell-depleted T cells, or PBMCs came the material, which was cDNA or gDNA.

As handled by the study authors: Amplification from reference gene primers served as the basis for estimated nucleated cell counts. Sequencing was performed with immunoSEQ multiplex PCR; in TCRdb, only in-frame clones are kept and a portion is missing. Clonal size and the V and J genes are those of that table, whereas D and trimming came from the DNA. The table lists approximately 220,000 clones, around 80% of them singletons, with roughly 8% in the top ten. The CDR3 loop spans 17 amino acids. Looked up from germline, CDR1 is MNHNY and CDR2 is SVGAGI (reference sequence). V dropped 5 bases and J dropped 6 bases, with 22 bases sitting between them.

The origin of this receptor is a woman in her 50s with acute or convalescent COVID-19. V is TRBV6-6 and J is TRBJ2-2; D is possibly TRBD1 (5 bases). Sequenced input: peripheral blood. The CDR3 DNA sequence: TGTGCCAGCAGTCCCAGGATTGGGGCGGATCCGTCCGGGGAGCTGTTTTTT. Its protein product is CASSPRIGADPSGELFF.